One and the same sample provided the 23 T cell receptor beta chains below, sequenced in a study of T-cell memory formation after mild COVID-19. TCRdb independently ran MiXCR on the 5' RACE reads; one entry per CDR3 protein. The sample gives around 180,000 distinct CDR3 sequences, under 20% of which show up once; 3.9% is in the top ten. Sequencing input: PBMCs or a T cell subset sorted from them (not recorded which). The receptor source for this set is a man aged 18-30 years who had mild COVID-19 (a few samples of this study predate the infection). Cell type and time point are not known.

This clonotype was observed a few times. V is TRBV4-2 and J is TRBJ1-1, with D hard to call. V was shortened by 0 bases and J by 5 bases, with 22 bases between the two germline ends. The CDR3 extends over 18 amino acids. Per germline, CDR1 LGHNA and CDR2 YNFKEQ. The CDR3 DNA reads TGTGCCAGCAGCCAAGATCCCTATACTTTTGCTGGGAGTACTGAAGCTTTCTTT. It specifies CASSQDPYTFAGSTEAFF.

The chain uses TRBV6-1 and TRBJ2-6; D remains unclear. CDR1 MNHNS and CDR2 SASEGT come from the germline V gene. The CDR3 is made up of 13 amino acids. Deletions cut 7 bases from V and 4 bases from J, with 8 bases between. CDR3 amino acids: CASTLLGANVLTF. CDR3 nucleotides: TGTGCCAGCACCCTATTGGGGGCCAACGTCCTGACTTTC.

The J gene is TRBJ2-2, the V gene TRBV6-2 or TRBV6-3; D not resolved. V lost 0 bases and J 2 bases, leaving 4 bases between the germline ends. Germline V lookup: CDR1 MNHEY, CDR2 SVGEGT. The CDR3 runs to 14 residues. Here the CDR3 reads CASSYSGNTGELFF. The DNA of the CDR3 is TGTGCCAGCAGTTACTCGGGAAACACCGGGGAGCTGTTTTTT.

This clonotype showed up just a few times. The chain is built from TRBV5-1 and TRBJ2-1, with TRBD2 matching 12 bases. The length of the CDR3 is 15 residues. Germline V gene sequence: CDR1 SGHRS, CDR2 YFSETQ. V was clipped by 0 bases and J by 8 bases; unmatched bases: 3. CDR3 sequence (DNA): TGCGCCAGCAGCTTGGCTAGCGGGGGGGCTGATGAGCAGTTCTTC. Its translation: CASSLASGGADEQFF.

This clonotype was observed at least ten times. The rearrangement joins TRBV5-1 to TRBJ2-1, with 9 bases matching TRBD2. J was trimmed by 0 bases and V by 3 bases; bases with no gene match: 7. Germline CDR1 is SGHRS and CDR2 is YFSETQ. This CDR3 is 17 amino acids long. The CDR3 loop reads CASSSSAGGSSYNEQFF. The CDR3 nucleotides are TGCGCCAGCAGCTCGTCAGCGGGGGGAAGCTCCTACAATGAGCAGTTCTTC.

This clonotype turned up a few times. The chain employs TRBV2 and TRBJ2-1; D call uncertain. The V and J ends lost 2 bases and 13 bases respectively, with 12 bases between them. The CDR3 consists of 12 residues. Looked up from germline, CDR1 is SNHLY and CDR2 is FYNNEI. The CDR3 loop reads CASSELEGNQFF. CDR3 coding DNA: TGTGCCAGCAGTGAATTGGAAGGGAATCAGTTCTTC.

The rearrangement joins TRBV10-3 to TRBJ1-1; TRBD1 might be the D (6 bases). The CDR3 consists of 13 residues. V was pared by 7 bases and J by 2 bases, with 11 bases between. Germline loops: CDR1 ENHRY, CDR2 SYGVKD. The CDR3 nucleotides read TGTGCCATCACTGGACAGTTTAACACTGAAGCTTTCTTT. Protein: CAITGQFNTEAFF.

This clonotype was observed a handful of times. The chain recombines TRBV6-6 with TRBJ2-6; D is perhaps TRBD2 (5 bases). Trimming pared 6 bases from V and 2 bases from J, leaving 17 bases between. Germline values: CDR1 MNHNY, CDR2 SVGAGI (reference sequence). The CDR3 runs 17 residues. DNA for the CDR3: TGTGCCAGCAGATCCCGGGGTGAGCGGCCTGGGGCCAACGTCCTGACTTTC. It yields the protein CASRSRGERPGANVLTF.

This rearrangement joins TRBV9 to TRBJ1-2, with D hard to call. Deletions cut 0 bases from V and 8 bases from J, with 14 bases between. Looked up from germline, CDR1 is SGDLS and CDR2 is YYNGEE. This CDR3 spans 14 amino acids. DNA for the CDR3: TGTGCCAGCAGCGTAGATCCGACCGCCAGCGGCTACACCTTC. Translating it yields CASSVDPTASGYTF.

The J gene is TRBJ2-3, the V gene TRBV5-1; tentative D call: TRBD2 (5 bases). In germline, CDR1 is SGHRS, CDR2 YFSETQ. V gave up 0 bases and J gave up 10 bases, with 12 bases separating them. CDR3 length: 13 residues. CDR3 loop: CASSLGGLPPQYF. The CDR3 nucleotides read TGCGCCAGCAGCTTGGGTGGACTCCCACCGCAGTATTTT.

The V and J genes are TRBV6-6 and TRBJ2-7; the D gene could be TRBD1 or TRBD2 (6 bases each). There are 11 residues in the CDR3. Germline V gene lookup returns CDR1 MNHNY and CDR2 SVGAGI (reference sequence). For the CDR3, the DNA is TGTGCGGGAGGATTAGGGGGAGAGCAGTACTTC. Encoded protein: CAGGLGGEQYF.

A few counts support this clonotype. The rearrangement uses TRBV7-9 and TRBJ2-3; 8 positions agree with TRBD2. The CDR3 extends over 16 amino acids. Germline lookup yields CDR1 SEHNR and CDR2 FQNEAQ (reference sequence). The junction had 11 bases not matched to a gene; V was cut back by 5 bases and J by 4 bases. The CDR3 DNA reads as TGTGCCAGCAGCCTCGGGGCTAGCGGGTTGGCAGATACGCAGTATTTT. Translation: CASSLGASGLADTQYF.

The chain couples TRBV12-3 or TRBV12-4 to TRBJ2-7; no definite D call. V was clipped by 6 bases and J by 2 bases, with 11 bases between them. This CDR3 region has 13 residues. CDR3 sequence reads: CASSHGGTYEQYF. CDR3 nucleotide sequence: TGTGCCAGCAGCCACGGCGGTACCTACGAGCAGTACTTC.

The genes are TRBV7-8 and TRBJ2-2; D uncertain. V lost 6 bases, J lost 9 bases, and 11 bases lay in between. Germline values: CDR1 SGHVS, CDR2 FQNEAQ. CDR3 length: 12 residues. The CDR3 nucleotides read TGTGCCAGCAGTCCTAGTCGGAGGGAGCTGTTTTTT. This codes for CASSPSRRELFF.

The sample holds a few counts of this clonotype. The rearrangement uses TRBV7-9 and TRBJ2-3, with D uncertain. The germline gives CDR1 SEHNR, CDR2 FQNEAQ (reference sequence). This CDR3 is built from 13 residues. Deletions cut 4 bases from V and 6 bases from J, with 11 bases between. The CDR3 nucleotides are TGTGCCAGCAGCTCCCCATCCAGCGATACGCAGTATTTT. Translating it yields CASSSPSSDTQYF.

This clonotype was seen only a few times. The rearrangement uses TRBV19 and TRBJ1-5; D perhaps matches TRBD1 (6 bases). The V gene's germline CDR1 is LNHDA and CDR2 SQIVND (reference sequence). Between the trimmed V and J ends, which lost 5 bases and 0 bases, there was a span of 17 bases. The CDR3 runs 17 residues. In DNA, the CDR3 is TGTGCCAGTAGTGCCCGGACAGCACTCTATAGCAATCAGCCCCAGCATTTT. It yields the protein CASSARTALYSNQPQHF.

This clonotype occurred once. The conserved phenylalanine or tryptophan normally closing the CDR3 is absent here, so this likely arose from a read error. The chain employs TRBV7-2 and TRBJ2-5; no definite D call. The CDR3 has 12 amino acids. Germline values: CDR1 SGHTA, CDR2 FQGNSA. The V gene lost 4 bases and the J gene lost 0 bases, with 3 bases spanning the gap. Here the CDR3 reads CASSSYQETQYL. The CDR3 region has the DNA TGTGCCAGCAGCTCTTACCAAGAGACCCAGTACCTC.

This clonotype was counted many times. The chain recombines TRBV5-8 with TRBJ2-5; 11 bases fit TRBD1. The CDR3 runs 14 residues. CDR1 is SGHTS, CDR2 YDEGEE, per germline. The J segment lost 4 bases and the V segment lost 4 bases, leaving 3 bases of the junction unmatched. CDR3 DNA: TGTGCCAGCAGCCCAGGGACAGGGGGAGAGACCCAGTACTTC. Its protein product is CASSPGTGGETQYF.

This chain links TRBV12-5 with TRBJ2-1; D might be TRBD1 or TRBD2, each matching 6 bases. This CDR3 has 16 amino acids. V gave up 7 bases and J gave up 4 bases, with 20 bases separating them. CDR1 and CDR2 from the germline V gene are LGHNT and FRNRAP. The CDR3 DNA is TGTGCTAGTGTCCCCGGGGGCAGCGGCTCTTACAATGAGCAGTTCTTC. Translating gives CASVPGGSGSYNEQFF.

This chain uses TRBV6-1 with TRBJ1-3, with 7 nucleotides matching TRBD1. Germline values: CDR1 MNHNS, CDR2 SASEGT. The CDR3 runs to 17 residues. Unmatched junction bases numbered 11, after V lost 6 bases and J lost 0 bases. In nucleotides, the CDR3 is TGTGCCAGCAGGACTACCGGGACAGTATACTCTGGAAACACCATATATTTT. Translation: CASRTTGTVYSGNTIYF.

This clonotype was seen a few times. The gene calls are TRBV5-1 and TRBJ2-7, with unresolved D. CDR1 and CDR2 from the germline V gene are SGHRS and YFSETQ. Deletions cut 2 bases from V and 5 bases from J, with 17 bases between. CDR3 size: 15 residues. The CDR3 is CASSFHELVGNEQYF. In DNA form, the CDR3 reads TGCGCCAGCAGCTTTCATGAACTTGTGGGGAACGAGCAGTACTTC.

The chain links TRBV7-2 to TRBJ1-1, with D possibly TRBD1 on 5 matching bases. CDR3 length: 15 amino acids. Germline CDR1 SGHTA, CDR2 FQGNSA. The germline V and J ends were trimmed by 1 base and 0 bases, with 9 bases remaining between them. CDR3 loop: CASSLGTTMNTEAFF. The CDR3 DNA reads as TGTGCCAGCAGCTTAGGGACAACAATGAACACTGAAGCTTTCTTT.

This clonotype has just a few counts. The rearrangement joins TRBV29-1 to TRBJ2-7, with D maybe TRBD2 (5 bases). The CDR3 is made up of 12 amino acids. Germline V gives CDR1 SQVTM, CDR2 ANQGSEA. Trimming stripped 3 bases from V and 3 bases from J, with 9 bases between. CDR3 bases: TGCAGCGTTGAGGAGGCCAACTACGAGCAGTACTTC. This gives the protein CSVEEANYEQYF.